These 6 T cell receptor beta chains came from one sample sequenced in a study of OX40 agonist ivuxolimab in advanced cancers. TCRdb keeps only in-frame clones here, not all; method: immunoSEQ multiplex PCR. The sample comprises about 67,000 clones, approximately 90% of which are singletons, and 2% to 2.5% rests with the top ten. The source material was CD4+ or CD8+ T cells sorted from blood, sampled in a trial of the OX40 agonist ivuxolimab. Every receptor here comes from an adult with an advanced solid tumor such as melanoma, head and neck, liver or kidney cancer.

The chain is built from TRBV28 and TRBJ2-1, with D possibly TRBD2 on 6 matching bases. Germline V CDR1 and CDR2: MDHEN, SYDVKM. This CDR3 spans 14 amino acids. V gave up 0 bases and J gave up 7 bases, with 10 bases separating them. The CDR3 loop is CASSLWPGDNEQFF. The CDR3 bases are TGTGCCAGCAGTTTATGGCCGGGAGATAATGAGCAGTTCTTC.

This chain uses TRBV4-1 with TRBJ2-2; 8 bases match TRBD1. Germline CDR1 reads MGHRA; CDR2 reads YSYEKL. The CDR3 has 18 residues. The V and J ends lost 3 bases and 0 bases, in that order; junction bases with no gene match: 9. The CDR3 nucleotides read TGCGCCAGCAGCCATTCCCCAGGGGGCTGGACGAACACCGGGGAGCTGTTTTTT. As protein: CASSHSPGGWTNTGELFF.

The J gene is TRBJ1-2, the V gene TRBV28, with 12 bases identical to TRBD1. This CDR3 comprises 15 residues. After removal of 5 bases from V and 4 bases from J, the junction contained 5 bases not matched to a gene. Germline V gene sequence: CDR1 MDHEN, CDR2 SYDVKM. The CDR3 spells CASSAGTGGAYGYTF. In DNA form, the CDR3 reads TGTGCCAGCAGTGCTGGGACAGGGGGCGCCTATGGCTACACCTTC.

A word on this clone: Relative to the germline gene, one junction end is altered; a read error may explain this. Other DNA sequences in this sample translate to the same CDR3. Here the CDR3 reads CASAQDPTGNTIYF. CDR3 in DNA: TGCGCCAGCGCCCAGGATCCTACCGGAAACACCATATATTTT. V and J are TRBV7-2 and TRBJ1-3; D remains ambiguous. Germline assignment: CDR1 SGHTA and CDR2 FQGNSA. The CDR3 spans 14 residues.

The DNA for the CDR3 is TGTGCCAGCAGTGACTCAGGGGCCTACACTGAAGCTTTCTTT. This translates into CASSDSGAYTEAFF. This rearrangement joins TRBV6-4 to TRBJ1-1; a weak D match, TRBD1 (5 bases). V lost 0 bases to trimming and J lost 3 bases, with 8 bases between them. Germline V gene sequence: CDR1 MRHNA, CDR2 SNTAGT. This CDR3 spans 14 amino acids.

V gene TRBV27 combines with J gene TRBJ1-3; 10 bases align to TRBD1. This CDR3 has 14 amino acids. Germline V gives CDR1 MNHEY, CDR2 SMNVEV (reference sequence). After removal of 3 bases from V and 7 bases from J, the junction contained 3 bases not matched to a gene. CDR3 DNA sequence: TGTGCCAGCAGTTTGTCGGGACAGGGGAACACCATATATTTT. The encoded protein is CASSLSGQGNTIYF.